The next 24 T cell receptor beta chains were all read from a single sample in a study of blood T cell repertoires in COVID-19. Produced via immunoSEQ multiplex PCR; TCRdb's table is partial and in-frame only. The table shows approximately 230,000 clones, with around 89% occurring only once. The sequencing input was PBMCs or T cells enriched from blood (not recorded which). The receptors shown here come from a young woman who had recovered from COVID-19.

The rearrangement uses TRBV27 and TRBJ2-7; no reliable D call. CDR3 size: 16 residues. The V gene's germline CDR1 is MNHEY and CDR2 SMNVEV (reference sequence). V was clipped by 4 bases and J by 0 bases, with 16 bases between them. In DNA, the CDR3 is TGTGCCAGCAGTTCCTCTCACTCGAGGAGCTCCTACGAGCAGTACTTC. This codes for CASSSSHSRSSYEQYF.

CDR3 protein: CASSPPEGRRAGEQYF. The CDR3 DNA is TGTGCCAGCAGTCCCCCCGAGGGGAGGCGGGCCGGCGAGCAGTACTTC. The rearrangement links TRBV28 to TRBJ2-7; D is possibly TRBD2 (6 bases). Germline CDR1 MDHEN, CDR2 SYDVKM. V lost 5 bases, J lost 6 bases, and 23 bases lay in between. CDR3 length equals 16 residues.

The chain employs TRBV24-1 and TRBJ2-1; possibly TRBD1 for D (6 bases). The germline V gene encodes CDR1 KGHDR and CDR2 SFDVKD. The CDR3 is 14 residues long. Trimming stripped 10 bases from V and 0 bases from J, with 12 bases between. The CDR3 bases are TGTGCCACGCAACAGGGTAGCTCCTACAATGAGCAGTTCTTC. Translating it yields CATQQGSSYNEQFF.

V gene TRBV7-2 combines with J gene TRBJ2-7, with D unclear. This CDR3 has 14 residues. V shed 5 bases and J shed 1 base, with 12 bases lying between them. Germline V lookup: CDR1 SGHTA, CDR2 FQGNSA. CDR3 DNA: TGTGCCAGCAGCCCGTTTGGGCGTTCCTACGAGCAGTACTTC. Translating gives CASSPFGRSYEQYF.

The V and J genes are TRBV5-1 and TRBJ2-1; D is undetermined. Germline CDR1 and CDR2: SGHRS and YFSETQ. The CDR3 is made up of 14 amino acids. V was trimmed by 1 base and J by 1 base, leaving 6 bases between them. CDR3 nucleotides: TGCGCCAGCAGCTTGATGAGATCCTACAATGAGCAGTTCTTC. This sequence encodes CASSLMRSYNEQFF. Full variable domain (outside the CDR3, taken from reference TRBV5-1 and TRBJ2-1): KAGVTQTPRYLIKTRGQQVTLSCSPISGHRSVSWYQQTPGQGLQFLFEYFSETQRNKGNFPGRFSGRQFSNSRSEMNVSTLELGDSALYLCASSLMRSYNEQFFGPGTRLTVL.

This sequence joins TRBV7-6 and TRBJ1-1, with 9 nucleotides matching TRBD1. The CDR3 loop spans 15 amino acids. V was clipped by 1 base and J by 2 bases; unmatched bases: 2. The germline V gene encodes CDR1 SGHVS and CDR2 FNYEAQ. Here the CDR3 DNA reads TGTGCCAGCAGCTTAGAGGGACAGGGCAACACTGAAGCTTTCTTT. Translation gives CASSLEGQGNTEAFF.

The chain links TRBV5-6 to TRBJ2-5; 7 bases align to TRBD1. Germline loops: CDR1 SGHDT, CDR2 YYEEEE. The trim removed 7 bases at V and 0 bases at J, leaving 12 bases unmatched. The length of the CDR3 is 16 residues. The CDR3 sequence: CASLRQGLLDQETQYF. The DNA of the CDR3 is TGTGCCAGCCTCAGACAGGGTTTGTTGGACCAAGAGACCCAGTACTTC. Drawing the rest from reference TRBV5-6 and TRBJ2-5, the complete variable domain is DAGVTQSPTHLIKTRGQQVTLRCSPKSGHDTVSWYQQALGQGPQFIFQYYEEEERQRGNFPDRFSGHQFPNYSSELNVNALLLGDSALYLCASLRQGLLDQETQYFGPGTRLLVL.

The CDR3 bases are TGTGCCAGCAGCACACCCGGGACAGGGGGCTACGAGCAGTACTTC. Encoded protein: CASSTPGTGGYEQYF. V gene TRBV7-2 combines with J gene TRBJ2-7; 11 nucleotides align to TRBD1. This CDR3 is built from 15 residues. Germline trimming cut 5 bases from V and 3 bases from J; bases unmatched to any gene: 6. Germline CDR1 SGHTA, CDR2 FQGNSA.

The CDR3 here is CASSFLSGGELDIQYF. CDR3 DNA: TGTGCCAGCAGTTTTCTGTCAGGGGGCGAACTGGACATTCAGTACTTC. V is TRBV28 and J is TRBJ2-4; 8 bases are a match to TRBD1. The J segment lost 8 bases and the V segment lost 3 bases, leaving 12 bases of the junction unmatched. The CDR3 consists of 16 residues. Germline assignment: CDR1 MDHEN and CDR2 SYDVKM.

The CDR3, as DNA: TGTGCCAGCAGTTTCAGTCAGGGATCGGGTTCTGGGGCCAACGTCCTGACTTTC. This translates into CASSFSQGSGSGANVLTF. The chain carries TRBV28 and TRBJ2-6; weak D call: TRBD1 (5 bases). The V end lost 3 bases, the J end lost 1 base, and 16 bases lay between the germline ends. The CDR3 runs 18 residues. Germline CDR1 reads MDHEN; CDR2 reads SYDVKM.

The V and J genes are TRBV7-2 and TRBJ2-7; 7 nucleotides agree with TRBD1. Germline V gives CDR1 SGHTA, CDR2 FQGNSA. With V trimmed by 5 bases and J by 7 bases, 11 bases remained unmatched. The length of the CDR3 is 14 residues. The CDR3 spells CASSPGQRMGEQYF. In nucleotides, the CDR3 is TGTGCCAGCAGCCCGGGACAGCGGATGGGGGAGCAGTACTTC.

The chain has TRBV9 and TRBJ1-1; D remains unclear. CDR3 size: 15 residues. Trimming shortened V by 4 bases and J by 3 bases, and 16 bases separated the two germline ends. Germline CDR1 is SGDLS and CDR2 is YYNGEE. The CDR3 DNA reads as TGTGCCAGCAGCCCTCCGGAGTCTATGGACACTGAAGCTTTCTTT. It is translated as CASSPPESMDTEAFF.

V is TRBV27 and J is TRBJ1-1; 11 positions agree with TRBD1. This CDR3 region has 15 residues. Per the germline V gene, CDR1 is MNHEY and CDR2 is SMNVEV (reference sequence). The trim removed 4 bases at V and 3 bases at J, leaving 4 bases unmatched. The CDR3 DNA reads TGTGCCAGCAGTTCAGGACAGGGGGCTTACACTGAAGCTTTCTTT. This codes for CASSSGQGAYTEAFF.

The chain combines TRBV7-2 with TRBJ1-2; D ambiguous. The CDR3 consists of 12 residues. V lost 5 bases to trimming and J lost 4 bases, with 8 bases between them. Per germline, CDR1 SGHTA and CDR2 FQGNSA. CDR3 sequence: CASSPVSYGYTF. CDR3 in DNA: TGTGCCAGCAGCCCCGTCTCCTATGGCTACACCTTC.

The chain links TRBV7-9 to TRBJ2-7; 8 nucleotides align to TRBD1. The CDR3 has 18 amino acids. The junction had 18 bases not matched to a gene; V was cut back by 5 bases and J by 3 bases. Germline V gene sequence: CDR1 SEHNR, CDR2 FQNEAQ (reference sequence). For the CDR3, the DNA is TGTGCCAGCAGCCGAGGACAGGGATCTAATGTTAGAATCTACGAGCAGTACTTC. Its protein is CASSRGQGSNVRIYEQYF. Full variable domain (missing parts from reference TRBV7-9 and TRBJ2-7): DTGVSQNPRHKITKRGQNVTFRCDPISEHNRLYWYRQTLGQGPEFLTYFQNEAQLEKSRLLSDRFSAERPKGSFSTLEIQRTEQGDSAMYLCASSRGQGSNVRIYEQYFGPGTRLTVT.

This rearrangement joins TRBV25-1 to TRBJ1-2, with a tentative D call TRBD1 (6 bases). From germline, CDR1 is MGHDK and CDR2 SYGVNS. The V gene lost 6 bases and the J gene lost 3 bases, with 11 bases spanning the gap. This CDR3 has 13 amino acids. DNA for the CDR3: TGTGCCAGCAGCGCGGGGGGCTACTATGGCTACACCTTC. It codes for CASSAGGYYGYTF.

This chain links TRBV11-3 with TRBJ2-1; TRBD2 matches 9 bases. The CDR3 sequence is 16 residues long. V lost 5 bases and J lost 3; bases outside the gene matches: 8. Germline assignment: CDR1 SGHNT and CDR2 YENEEA. The CDR3 here is CASSPEGTSLYNEQFF. CDR3 coding DNA: TGTGCCAGCAGCCCCGAAGGGACTAGCCTCTACAATGAGCAGTTCTTC. Looking up the rest from reference TRBV11-3 and TRBJ2-1 gives the full variable domain: EAGVVQSPRYKIIEKKQPVAFWCNPISGHNTLYWYLQNLGQGPELLIRYENEEAVDDSQLPKDRFSAERLKGVDSTLKIQPAELGDSAVYLCASSPEGTSLYNEQFFGPGTRLTVL.

The gene calls are TRBV7-2 and TRBJ1-1; D ambiguous. V was trimmed by 4 bases and J by 5 bases, leaving 17 bases between them. Germline CDR1 reads SGHTA; CDR2 reads FQGNSA. The CDR3 consists of 15 residues. CDR3 loop: CASSSGLSAGTEAFF. As DNA, the CDR3 is TGTGCCAGCAGCTCAGGTCTGTCAGCGGGAACTGAAGCTTTCTTT. Filled out from reference TRBV7-2 and TRBJ1-1, the complete variable domain reads GAGVSQSPSNKVTEKGKDVELRCDPISGHTALYWYRQSLGQGLEFLIYFQGNSAPDKSGLPSDRFSAERTGGSVSTLTIQRTQQEDSAVYLCASSSGLSAGTEAFFGQGTRLTVV.

The chain has TRBV7-3 and TRBJ1-1; perhaps TRBD1 as D (5 bases). This CDR3 is built from 14 residues. Per germline, CDR1 SGHTA and CDR2 FQGTGA. Trimming shortened V by 7 bases and J by 0 bases, and 12 bases separated the two germline ends. The CDR3 DNA sequence: TGTGCCAGCAAAAACGCGGACATGAACACTGAAGCTTTCTTT. Its translation is CASKNADMNTEAFF.

In its sample, this clone was seen many times. The V and J genes are TRBV5-1 and TRBJ1-5, with D tentatively TRBD1 (5 bases). V was clipped by 0 bases and J by 1 base, with 11 bases between them. The CDR3 is 16 residues long. The V gene's germline CDR1 is SGHRS and CDR2 YFSETQ. The CDR3 DNA sequence: TGCGCCAGCAGCTTGGGTCCAGGGCTAAGCAATCAGCCCCAGCATTTT. This encodes CASSLGPGLSNQPQHF.

This chain links TRBV19 with TRBJ2-4, with 14 bases fitting TRBD2. This CDR3 contains 16 residues. V lost 5 bases, J lost 7 bases, and 7 bases stayed unmatched. Germline CDR1 LNHDA, CDR2 SQIVND (reference sequence). The CDR3 DNA reads as TGTGCCAGTAGTGACCCGGGACTAGCGGGAGCCAACATTCAGTACTTC. It encodes CASSDPGLAGANIQYF. Filled out from reference TRBV19 and TRBJ2-4, the complete variable domain reads DGGITQSPKYLFRKEGQNVTLSCEQNLNHDAMYWYRQDPGQGLRLIYYSQIVNDFQKGDIAEGYSVSREKKESFPLTVTSAQKNPTAFYLCASSDPGLAGANIQYFGAGTRLSVL.

This sequence joins TRBV28 and TRBJ1-2; the D gene is possibly TRBD1 (6 bases). The germline V gene has CDR1 MDHEN and CDR2 SYDVKM. Trimming removed 6 bases from V and 2 bases from J, with 10 bases in between. There are 13 residues in the CDR3. This chain's CDR3 is CASSKGQNYGYTF. The DNA for the CDR3 is TGTGCCAGCAGCAAGGGACAAAACTATGGCTACACCTTC.

The gene calls are TRBV7-9 and TRBJ2-7; weak D call: TRBD1 (6 bases). V was clipped by 4 bases and J by 2 bases, with 18 bases between them. Germline CDR1 and CDR2: SEHNR and FQNEAQ (reference sequence). The CDR3 length is 16 residues. The CDR3 DNA reads TGTGCCAGCAGCTCAATCGGGACACTAGTTACCTACGAGCAGTACTTC. Protein product: CASSSIGTLVTYEQYF.

The chain uses TRBV29-1 and TRBJ2-1, with 10 bases lining up with TRBD2. This CDR3 comprises 15 residues. Germline V gene sequence: CDR1 SQVTM, CDR2 ANQGSEA. J lost 6 bases, V lost 6 bases, and 11 bases had no gene match. The DNA for the CDR3 is TGCAGCGTGCCCCCTCTAGCGGGAGTAAGCAATGAGCAGTTCTTC. It encodes CSVPPLAGVSNEQFF.